These T cell receptor beta chains were read from a single sample in a study of cytomegalovirus exposure and HLA in healthy donors. Libraries were prepared by immunoSEQ multiplex PCR; TCRdb keeps only in-frame clonotypes and omits some of them. The data hold just under 150,000 clones, with roughly 80% observed a single time. Sequencing was done on a sample of PBMCs. These receptors were taken from a woman between 25 and 40 years old in good health and CMV-seronegative. Both conserved end residues are part of each CDR3. D genes are given only for firm matches. Some rows mark clone size as missing; the rest say once, few, many or name a class of expanded clone.

D gene	CDR3 length	V gene	clone size	J gene	CDR3 protein	CDR3 DNA
-	14	TRBV7-2	-	TRBJ2-2	CASSLWGGPGELFF	TGTGCCAGCAGCTTATGGGGGGGCCCCGGGGAGCTGTTTTTT
TRBD1	15	TRBV5-1	-	TRBJ2-2	CASSLGQGWTGELFF	TGCGCCAGCAGCTTAGGACAGGGCTGGACCGGGGAGCTGTTTTTT
TRBD2	15	TRBV13	-	TRBJ2-1	CASSSLAGVYNEQFF	TGTGCCAGCAGCAGCCTAGCGGGGGTCTACAATGAGCAGTTCTTC
-	14	TRBV19	-	TRBJ1-4	CASSITETEEKLFF	TGTGCCAGTAGTATAACGGAAACAGAAGAAAAACTGTTTTTT
-	16	TRBV15	-	TRBJ2-2	CATSRVPGDSTGELFF	TGTGCCACCAGCAGAGTCCCGGGAGATAGCACCGGGGAGCTGTTTTTT
-	15	TRBV13	-	TRBJ2-3	CASSLGARVTDTQYF	TGTGCCAGCAGCTTAGGCGCGCGCGTCACAGATACGCAGTATTTT
TRBD2	15	TRBV10-3	-	TRBJ2-3	CAIRPGLASTDTQYF	TGTGCCATCAGGCCGGGACTAGCGAGCACAGATACGCAGTATTTT
TRBD1	12	TRBV28	-	TRBJ1-2	CAVTGDPRGYTF	TGTGCCGTCACAGGGGACCCACGGGGCTACACCTTC
-	13	TRBV27	-	TRBJ2-1	CASSPWSGNEQFF	TGTGCCAGCAGTCCCTGGTCGGGGAACGAGCAGTTCTTC
-	13	TRBV29-1	many	TRBJ1-4	CSVGVRGDEKLFF	TGCAGCGTTGGGGTTCGGGGGGATGAAAAACTGTTTTTT
-	14	TRBV2	few	TRBJ2-2	CASSGDRPTGELFF	TGTGCCAGCAGTGGTGACAGACCCACCGGGGAGCTGTTTTTT
TRBD1	17	TRBV19	-	TRBJ1-6	CASSIGQGQGRSRTLHF	TGTGCCAGTAGTATAGGCCAGGGACAGGGCCGCTCAAGGACCCTCCACTTT
-	14	TRBV5-6	-	TRBJ1-6	CASSNRAYNSPLHF	TGTGCCAGCAGCAACAGGGCCTATAATTCACCCCTCCACTTT
TRBD1	14	TRBV2	few	TRBJ1-4	CASGRQGANEKLFF	TGTGCCAGCGGGCGACAGGGGGCTAATGAAAAACTGTTTTTT
TRBD1	14	TRBV30	-	TRBJ1-1	CAWTRRGRSTEAFF	TGTGCCTGGACCCGAAGGGGGCGTAGCACTGAAGCTTTCTTT
-	13	TRBV7-9	few	TRBJ1-1	CASSPTVNTEAFF	TGTGCCAGCAGCCCGACAGTGAACACTGAAGCTTTCTTT
TRBD2	16	TRBV4-2	-	TRBJ2-7	CASSQDGDGRAYEQYF	TGTGCCAGCAGCCAAGATGGCGACGGGAGGGCCTACGAGCAGTACTTC
-	12	TRBV19	-	TRBJ2-1	CASSIGYNEQFF	TGTGCCAGTAGTATCGGGTACAATGAGCAGTTCTTC
TRBD2	14	TRBV18	-	TRBJ2-2	CASSPAGEVGELFF	TGTGCCAGCTCACCGGCGGGGGAGGTCGGGGAGCTGTTTTTT
-	14	TRBV6-1	few	TRBJ1-3	CASSSGHRGNTIYF	TGTGCCAGCAGTTCGGGACATCGGGGAAACACCATATATTTT
-	16	TRBV5-1	-	TRBJ1-3	CASSLLGATPGNTIYF	TGCGCCAGCAGCTTGCTGGGGGCAACCCCTGGAAACACCATATATTTT
-	11	TRBV2	-	TRBJ2-5	CASSESETQYF	TGTGCCAGCAGTGAAAGCGAGACCCAGTACTTC
TRBD2	15	TRBV19	-	TRBJ2-1	CASSIAASAGDQQFF	TGTGCCAGTAGTATAGCGGCTAGCGCGGGAGATCAACAGTTCTTC
-	10	TRBV11-2	-	TRBJ2-1	CASSRRQAFF	TGTGCCAGCAGCCGAAGGCAGGCGTTCTTC
-	14	TRBV19	-	TRBJ1-5	CASSIVRGGSAQHF	TGTGCCAGTAGTATAGTAAGAGGGGGATCGGCCCAGCATTTT
TRBD1	13	TRBV7-6	-	TRBJ1-2	CASSPGTGRGYTF	TGTGCCAGCAGCCCGGGGACAGGGCGAGGCTACACCTTC
TRBD1	16	TRBV30	-	TRBJ2-5	CAWRNFGQGPQETQYF	TGTGCCTGGAGGAACTTCGGACAGGGACCTCAAGAGACCCAGTACTTC
TRBD2	13	TRBV27	-	TRBJ2-1	CASRTSGRGEQFF	TGTGCCAGCAGGACTAGCGGGCGAGGTGAGCAGTTCTTC
-	18	TRBV9	-	TRBJ2-3	CASSERGPRTGSTDTQYF	TGTGCCAGCAGCGAGCGAGGCCCCAGGACTGGGAGCACAGATACGCAGTATTTT
-	15	TRBV28	-	TRBJ2-5	CASSTPGFGQETQYF	TGTGCCAGCTCCACCCCCGGGTTCGGCCAAGAGACCCAGTACTTC
-	14	TRBV5-1	-	TRBJ2-1	CASSLGRMGNEQFF	TGCGCCAGCAGTTTAGGCAGGATGGGCAATGAGCAGTTCTTC
TRBD2	15	TRBV9	-	TRBJ2-3	CASSVGSGEGFAQYF	TGTGCCAGCAGCGTAGGTAGCGGGGAGGGGTTCGCGCAGTATTTT
TRBD2	17	TRBV5-1	-	TRBJ2-6	CASSPGLANSGANVLTF	TGCGCCAGCAGCCCCGGACTAGCGAACTCTGGGGCCAACGTCCTGACTTTC
TRBD1	15	TRBV6-5	-	TRBJ1-2	CASSYSRDSIYGYTF	TGTGCCAGCAGTTACTCCCGGGACAGCATCTATGGCTACACCTTC
TRBD1	16	TRBV27	-	TRBJ2-2	CASSLGQGENTGELFF	TGTGCCAGCAGTTTAGGGCAGGGGGAGAACACCGGGGAGCTGTTTTTT
-	17	TRBV27	-	TRBJ1-5	CASSPSRVGGYNQPQHF	TGTGCCAGCAGCCCCTCCCGGGTGGGGGGGTACAATCAGCCCCAGCATTTC
TRBD1	16	TRBV5-4	-	TRBJ2-5	CASSNIPGQGEETQYF	TGTGCCAGCAGCAACATCCCAGGACAGGGGGAAGAGACCCAGTACTTC
-	15	TRBV7-2	-	TRBJ1-6	CASSKQGHGNSPLHF	TGTGCCAGCAGCAAACAGGGTCACGGTAATTCACCCCTCCACTTT
-	14	TRBV7-9	-	TRBJ1-1	CASSSNTGNTEAFF	TGTGCCAGCAGCTCAAATACAGGGAACACTGAAGCTTTCTTT
-	13	TRBV6-1	many	TRBJ1-1	CASMVEGVTEAFF	TGTGCCAGCATGGTGGAGGGAGTCACTGAAGCTTTCTTT
-	16	TRBV15	-	TRBJ1-3	CATSREGRSSGNTIYF	TGTGCCACCAGCAGGGAGGGACGGTCCTCTGGAAACACCATATATTTT
TRBD2	16	TRBV5-1	-	TRBJ2-1	CASSSRSGSDYNEQFF	TGCGCCAGCAGCTCCCGTAGCGGGAGTGACTACAATGAGCAGTTCTTC
-	14	TRBV30	-	TRBJ1-5	CAWSEGLGNQPQHF	TGTGCCTGGAGTGAGGGGTTGGGCAATCAGCCCCAGCATTTT
TRBD2	16	TRBV7-9	-	TRBJ2-5	CATSSAGGPTGETQYF	TGTGCCACCAGCTCGGCGGGGGGCCCCACCGGGGAGACCCAGTACTTC
-	13	TRBV7-2	-	TRBJ1-2	CASYNGFNYGYTF	TGTGCCAGCTATAACGGTTTTAACTATGGCTACACCTTC
TRBD1	15	TRBV6-1	-	TRBJ1-2	CASSEGTGFHYGYTF	TGTGCCAGCAGTGAAGGGACAGGGTTTCACTATGGCTACACCTTC
-	14	TRBV4-1	-	TRBJ2-1	CASSQRDEGAEQFF	TGCGCCAGCAGCCAGAGGGATGAGGGAGCTGAGCAGTTCTTC
-	15	TRBV5-8	-	TRBJ2-1	CASSLAGRMENEQFF	TGTGCCAGCAGCTTGGCGGGAAGGATGGAGAATGAGCAGTTCTTC
-	14	TRBV5-1	-	TRBJ1-5	CASSKDLSGQPQHF	TGCGCCAGCAGCAAAGACCTGTCGGGTCAGCCCCAGCATTTT
-	14	TRBV4-1	-	TRBJ1-6	CASSYQRGDSPLHF	TGCGCCAGCAGCTATCAAAGGGGCGATTCACCCCTCCACTTT
-	16	TRBV5-1	-	TRBJ2-6	CASSPQGGSGANVLTF	TGCGCCAGCTCTCCCCAGGGGGGCTCTGGGGCCAACGTCCTGACTTTC
-	12	TRBV29-1	-	TRBJ2-1	CSVELPGSEQFF	TGCAGCGTTGAGCTTCCGGGATCCGAGCAGTTCTTC
-	16	TRBV27	-	TRBJ2-5	CASSLRGGRAGETQYF	TGTGCCAGCAGCCTGAGAGGGGGGAGGGCCGGGGAGACCCAGTACTTC